This T cell receptor beta chain was documented in a study of blood T cell repertoires in COVID-19. Overall study context: Sources were T cells, B-cell-depleted T cells, or PBMCs; the material itself was cDNA or gDNA.

Sequenced by immunoSEQ multiplex PCR; TCRdb stores in-frame clones only, minus some. This table has some 110,000 clones, approximately 80% appearing once. The CDR3 sequence is 15 residues long. V shed 0 bases and J 4 bases; nucleotides not matched to a gene: 6. The germline V gene has CDR1 SGHRS and CDR2 YFSETQ. The sample holds a few counts of this clone. This clonotype was sampled from an elderly woman with active or convalescent COVID-19. This chain links TRBV5-1 with TRBJ2-7, with TRBD1 matching over 8 bases. Sequences were obtained from peripheral blood. The CDR3 loop reads CASSLGTGISYEQYF. The CDR3 nucleotides are TGCGCCAGCAGCTTGGGGACAGGGATATCGTACGAGCAGTACTTC.